Reported below is one TCR beta chain. Its antigen is still unknown. No much larger clonotype is one base removed from it; base qualities were not supplied. This sample is drawn from a study of T cell repertoires in cytomegalovirus infection (dated by TCRdb to about 2019). General notes on the study: Recently identified HLA-C-restricted CMV epitopes, whose presentation resists viral immunomodulation, were targeted by peptide stimulations together with well-studied HLA-B-restricted epitopes. The HLA type of each donor mattered for the analysis, because public TCR beta signatures pointed to carriage of CMV infection along with the matching HLA type.

Reading the label with the study, this specimen's treatment or condition is: in vitro stimulation with specific CMV peptide epitopes to enrich CMV-specific T cells. Study-wide conclusions, independent of this receptor: In the ex vivo response, HLA-C-restricted CMV-specific TCR beta clonotypes were dominant, and in two of eight donors the single most frequent clonotype came from this HLA-C-restricted group. In both this cohort and an independent cohort of approximately 350 donors, the cumulative frequency of public TCR beta family members distinguished carriers of CMV infection plus the relevant HLA type.

These reads were obtained on an Illumina HiSeq 1500. TCRdb reanalyzed the raw reads on its own, using fastp at Q25 for trimming and MiXCR for clone calling, and kept in-frame beta chains. Each record represents a unique CDR3 protein, reported with the most common genes and DNA among its rows. This sample has approximately 600,000 distinct CDR3 sequences in its table, and 40% of those were observed once. The ten largest clones represent about 48% of the sample. CDR1 and CDR2, per the germline V gene, are KGHSH and LQKENI. V and J are trimmed by 2 bases and 6 bases, and the gene matches miss 10 bases of the junction. The CDR3 has 16 amino acids, counting the end cysteine and phenylalanine. The CDR3 DNA has 48 bases and is translated from base 1.

Sequenced here: cultured PBMCs, sampled from culture after CMV antigen stimulation. The receptor was isolated from a human donor in good health (CMV status not recorded). Some clones in this sample may be carry-over from other donors' samples. The sequence links TRBV18 to TRBJ1-2, and 9 junctional nucleotides match TRBD1. The CDR3 in this case is CASSPYTDRGIDGYTF. The DNA reads TGTGCCAGCTCACCATATACCGACAGGGGGATCGATGGCTACACCTTC.